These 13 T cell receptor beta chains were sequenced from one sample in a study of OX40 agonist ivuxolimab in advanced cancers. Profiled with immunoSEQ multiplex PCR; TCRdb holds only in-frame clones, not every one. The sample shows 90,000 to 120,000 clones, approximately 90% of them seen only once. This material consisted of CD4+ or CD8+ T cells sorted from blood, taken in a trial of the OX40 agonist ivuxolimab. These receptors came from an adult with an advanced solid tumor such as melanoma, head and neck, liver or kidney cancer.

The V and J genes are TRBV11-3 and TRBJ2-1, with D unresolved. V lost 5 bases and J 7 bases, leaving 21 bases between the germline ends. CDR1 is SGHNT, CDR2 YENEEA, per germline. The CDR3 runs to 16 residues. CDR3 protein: CASSAIGNSHQNEQFF. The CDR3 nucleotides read TGTGCCAGCAGCGCGATCGGCAACAGCCACCAAAATGAGCAGTTCTTC.

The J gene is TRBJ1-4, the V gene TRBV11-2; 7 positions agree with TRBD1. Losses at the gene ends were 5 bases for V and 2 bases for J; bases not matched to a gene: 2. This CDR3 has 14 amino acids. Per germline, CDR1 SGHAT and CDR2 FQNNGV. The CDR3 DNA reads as TGTGCCAGCAGCCCGGGACAGACTAATGAAAAACTGTTTTTT. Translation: CASSPGQTNEKLFF.

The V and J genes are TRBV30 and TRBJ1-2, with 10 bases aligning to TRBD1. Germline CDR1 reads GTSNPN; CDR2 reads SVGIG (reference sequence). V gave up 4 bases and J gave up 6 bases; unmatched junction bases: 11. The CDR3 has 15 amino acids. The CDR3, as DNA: TGTGCCTGGACAGAAATGGGACAGGGGCACGATGGCTACACCTTC. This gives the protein CAWTEMGQGHDGYTF.

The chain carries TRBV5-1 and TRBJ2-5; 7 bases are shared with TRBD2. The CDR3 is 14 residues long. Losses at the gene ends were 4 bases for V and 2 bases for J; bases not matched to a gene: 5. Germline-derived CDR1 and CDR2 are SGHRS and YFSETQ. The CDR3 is CASSPGTTQETQYF. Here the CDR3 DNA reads TGCGCCAGCAGCCCGGGGACTACTCAAGAGACCCAGTACTTC.

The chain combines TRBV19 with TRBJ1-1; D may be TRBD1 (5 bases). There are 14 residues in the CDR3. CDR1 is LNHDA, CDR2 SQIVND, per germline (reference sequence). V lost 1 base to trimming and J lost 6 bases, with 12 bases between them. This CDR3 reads CASSIGQGTAEAFF. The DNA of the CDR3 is TGTGCCAGTAGTATAGGCCAGGGAACCGCTGAAGCTTTCTTT.

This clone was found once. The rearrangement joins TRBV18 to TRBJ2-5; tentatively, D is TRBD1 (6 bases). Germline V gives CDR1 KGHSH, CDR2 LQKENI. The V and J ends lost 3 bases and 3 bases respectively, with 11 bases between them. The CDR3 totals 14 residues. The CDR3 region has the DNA TGTGCCAGCTCACCTCGGGGACACGAAGAGACCCAGTACTTC. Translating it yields CASSPRGHEETQYF.

CDR3 sequence reads: CASSLALAGGPVQWETQYF. As DNA, the CDR3 is TGTGCCAGCAGCTTGGCACTAGCGGGGGGGCCTGTACAGTGGGAGACCCAGTACTTC. The V and J genes are TRBV5-5 and TRBJ2-5; 13 nucleotides line up with TRBD2. CDR3 length equals 19 residues. Trimming at V came to 0 bases and at J to 5 bases, leaving 13 bases not matched to a gene. Germline V lookup: CDR1 SGHKS, CDR2 YYEKEE (reference sequence).

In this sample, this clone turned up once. The CDR3 protein is CASRTGGKLAEAFF. The DNA of the CDR3 is TGTGCCAGTCGGACAGGGGGAAAGTTGGCTGAAGCTTTCTTT. This chain connects TRBV19 to TRBJ1-1, with 10 bases that match TRBD1. CDR1 is LNHDA, CDR2 SQIVND, per germline (reference sequence). The trim removed 8 bases at V and 6 bases at J, leaving 9 bases unmatched. The CDR3 extends over 14 amino acids.

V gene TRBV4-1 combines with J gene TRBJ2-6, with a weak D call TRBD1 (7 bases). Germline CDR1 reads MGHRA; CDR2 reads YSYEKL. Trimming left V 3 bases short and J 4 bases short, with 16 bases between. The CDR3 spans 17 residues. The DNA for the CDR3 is TGCGCCAGCAGCCAGGAGGGGGCAGGGGCGGGGGCCAACGTCCTGACTTTC. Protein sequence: CASSQEGAGAGANVLTF.

The DNA for the CDR3 is TGTGCCAGCAGCCCTAGCGGGGGTTACAATGAGCAGTTCTTC. Encoded protein: CASSPSGGYNEQFF. The rearrangement uses TRBV6-1 and TRBJ2-1; 10 bases fit TRBD2. V gave up 6 bases and J gave up 4 bases; unmatched junction bases: 3. This CDR3 is 14 amino acids long. Germline lookup yields CDR1 MNHNS and CDR2 SASEGT.

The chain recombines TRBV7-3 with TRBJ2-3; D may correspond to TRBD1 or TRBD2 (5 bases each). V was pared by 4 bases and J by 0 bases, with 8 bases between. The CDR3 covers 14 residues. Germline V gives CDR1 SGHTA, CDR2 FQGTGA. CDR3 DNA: TGTGCCAGCAGCTCCGGGGCTAGCACAGATACGCAGTATTTT. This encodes CASSSGASTDTQYF.

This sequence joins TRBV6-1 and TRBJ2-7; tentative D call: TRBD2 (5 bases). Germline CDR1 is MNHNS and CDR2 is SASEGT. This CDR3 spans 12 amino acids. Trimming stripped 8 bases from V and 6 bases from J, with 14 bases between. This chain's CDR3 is CASSNGGGEQYF. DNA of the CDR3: TGTGCCAGCTCGAACGGAGGCGGCGAGCAGTACTTC.

Here the CDR3 DNA reads TGTGCCACGAGACAGGACCCGGGAAACACCATATATTTT. This encodes CATRQDPGNTIYF. The chain links TRBV10-3 to TRBJ1-3; D is perhaps TRBD1 (6 bases). V dropped 10 bases and J dropped 4 bases, with 14 bases sitting between them. Germline CDR1 ENHRY, CDR2 SYGVKD. This CDR3 is built from 13 residues.